What follows are 13 T cell receptor beta chains derived from one specimen sequenced in a study of T and B cells in COVID-19 patients. BIOMED2 TRB-A/B primer pools were used in multiplex TRB PCR. TCRdb analysed the multiplex PCR reads with MiXCR anew, one entry per CDR3 protein. The data hold more than 15,000 distinct CDR3 sequences, with 25% to 30% observed a single time. TRB was amplified from around 250-500 ng of blood genomic DNA. What was sequenced was blood. Receptor source: a human donor who had recovered from COVID-19.

In its sample, this clonotype is medium-sized. The J gene is TRBJ2-7, the V gene TRBV19; 10 bases map to TRBD2. Germline CDR1 and CDR2: LNHDA and SQIVND (reference sequence). Trimming at V came to 6 bases and at J to 6 bases, leaving 11 bases not matched to a gene. This CDR3 region has 15 residues. The CDR3 is CASSVQASGSLEQYF. In nucleotides, the CDR3 is TGTGCCAGTAGCGTACAGGCTAGCGGGAGTCTCGAGCAGTACTTC.

This clonotype appeared once. This could be a read error, since a much larger clone is one nucleotide away. Lacking the conserved final phenylalanine or tryptophan, this CDR3 likely reflects a read error. The chain carries TRBV18 and TRBJ1-1; no reliable D call. The CDR3 has 14 residues. V was trimmed by 1 base and J by 2 bases, leaving 8 bases between them. From germline, CDR1 is KGHSH and CDR2 LQKENI. DNA of the CDR3: TGTGCCAGCTCACCACTGCCCGATAACACTGAAGCTTTCCTT. Its protein product is CASSPLPDNTEAFL.

This clonotype was observed at least ten times. The V call is TRBV12-3 or TRBV12-4, the J call TRBJ1-5; the match to TRBD1 covers 9 bases. Germline trimming cut 1 base from V and 4 bases from J; bases unmatched to any gene: 5. CDR3 length equals 16 residues. CDR3: CASSLVTGQGNQPQHF. CDR3 DNA sequence: TGTGCCAGCAGTTTAGTTACAGGACAGGGGAATCAGCCCCAGCATTTT.

This clonotype was seen at least ten times. V gene TRBV6-5 combines with J gene TRBJ2-3, with D tentatively TRBD1 (6 bases). Germline CDR1 MNHEY, CDR2 SVGAGI. Trimming pared 1 base from V and 4 bases from J, leaving 15 bases between. There are 16 residues in the CDR3. The CDR3 DNA reads as TGTGCCAGCAGTTACTACAGGGCCCAAGGCTCAGATACGCAGTATTTT. This sequence encodes CASSYYRAQGSDTQYF.

In its sample, this clonotype ranks as medium-sized. The chain has TRBV19 and TRBJ1-4, with unresolved D. V was shortened by 6 bases and J by 8 bases, with 10 bases between the two germline ends. Looked up from germline, CDR1 is LNHDA and CDR2 is SQIVND (reference sequence). This CDR3 is built from 12 residues. The CDR3 region has the DNA TGTGCCAGTAGAGGACCCACCGAAAAACTGTTTTTT. Translated, it gives CASRGPTEKLFF. The full variable domain, its missing parts supplied by reference TRBV19 and TRBJ1-4, is DGGITQSPKYLFRKEGQNVTLSCEQNLNHDAMYWYRQDPGQGLRLIYYSQIVNDFQKGDIAEGYSVSREKKESFPLTVTSAQKNPTAFYLCASRGPTEKLFFGSGTQLSVL.

The table lists this clonotype with many counts. This chain links TRBV6-4 with TRBJ2-2; 7 bases line up with TRBD2. In germline, CDR1 is MRHNA, CDR2 SNTAGT. The CDR3 runs 15 residues. V lost 2 bases, J lost 6 bases, and 6 bases stayed unmatched. DNA of the CDR3: TGTGCCAGCAGTGACCGGTCGACTAGCCCCGGGGAGCTGTTTTTT. This encodes CASSDRSTSPGELFF.

Only a few counts were recorded for this clonotype. The genes are TRBV5-1 and TRBJ1-2; D is undetermined. CDR1 and CDR2 (germline): SGHRS, YFSETQ. The CDR3 spans 15 residues. The V end lost 0 bases, the J end lost 2 bases, and 11 bases lay between the germline ends. CDR3 protein: CASSLVTHGNYGYTF. In DNA form, the CDR3 reads TGCGCCAGCAGCTTGGTAACCCACGGAAACTATGGCTACACCTTC.

In this sample, this clonotype turned up many times. The V gene is TRBV6-2 or TRBV6-3, the J gene TRBJ2-3; 10 nucleotides align to TRBD2. CDR1 is MNHEY, CDR2 SVGEGT, per germline. The ends lost 6 bases at V and 4 bases at J; junction bases unmatched: 7. The CDR3 runs to 15 residues. Here the CDR3 reads CASRPSGSYSDTQYF. Here the CDR3 DNA reads TGTGCCAGCAGACCTAGCGGGAGTTACTCAGATACGCAGTATTTT.

This clonotype was seen only a few times. V and J are TRBV6-1 and TRBJ1-6; D call uncertain. The CDR3 spans 14 residues. V was pared by 4 bases and J by 7 bases, with 11 bases between. The germline CDR1 and CDR2 sequences are MNHNS and SASEGT. The CDR3 region is CASSGRTGNSPLHF. DNA of the CDR3: TGTGCCAGCAGTGGGCGGACGGGGAATTCACCCCTCCACTTT.

The chain uses TRBV19 and TRBJ1-5, with TRBD1 as a possible D gene (5 bases). Trimming took 0 bases from V and 7 from J, leaving 7 bases between them. There are 13 residues in the CDR3. CDR1 and CDR2 (germline): LNHDA, SQIVND (reference sequence). The chain's CDR3 is CASSIDRQQPQHF. The CDR3 DNA follows: TGTGCCAGTAGTATAGATCGACAGCAGCCCCAGCATTTT. Drawing the rest from reference TRBV19 and TRBJ1-5, the complete variable domain is DGGITQSPKYLFRKEGQNVTLSCEQNLNHDAMYWYRQDPGQGLRLIYYSQIVNDFQKGDIAEGYSVSREKKESFPLTVTSAQKNPTAFYLCASSIDRQQPQHFGDGTRLSIL.

This clonotype ranks as medium-sized (0.01 to 0.1%). The rearrangement joins TRBV6-5 to TRBJ2-7; 7 nucleotides align to TRBD2. V gave up 7 bases and J gave up 6 bases; unmatched junction bases: 12. In germline, CDR1 is MNHEY, CDR2 SVGAGI. This CDR3 is built from 14 residues. CDR3 DNA: TGTGCCAGCACGTATGGCGGGGGTAGGGGCGAGCAGTACTTC. Protein sequence: CASTYGGGRGEQYF.

In this sample, this clonotype is medium-sized (0.01 to 0.1%). The chain recombines TRBV11-1 with TRBJ2-3; D is perhaps TRBD1 or TRBD2 (5 bases each). Trimming cost V 4 bases and J 0 bases, with 17 bases left between them. The CDR3 runs to 17 residues. CDR1 is SGHAT, CDR2 FQDESV, per germline (reference sequence). The CDR3 bases are TGTGCCAGCAGCTCGGCCCGGGGCTTGTCTAGCACAGATACGCAGTATTTT. Translating it yields CASSSARGLSSTDTQYF.

This clonotype appeared a few times. The V gene is TRBV7-6, the J gene TRBJ2-7, with TRBD1 identical over 7 bases. J gave up 7 bases and V 0 bases, and 6 bases lay outside the gene matches. The germline V gene encodes CDR1 SGHVS and CDR2 FNYEAQ. The CDR3 is 14 amino acids. CDR3 nucleotides: TGTGCCAGCAGCTTAGCACAGGGGCCGAGTGAGCAGTACTTC. Amino acid sequence: CASSLAQGPSEQYF.